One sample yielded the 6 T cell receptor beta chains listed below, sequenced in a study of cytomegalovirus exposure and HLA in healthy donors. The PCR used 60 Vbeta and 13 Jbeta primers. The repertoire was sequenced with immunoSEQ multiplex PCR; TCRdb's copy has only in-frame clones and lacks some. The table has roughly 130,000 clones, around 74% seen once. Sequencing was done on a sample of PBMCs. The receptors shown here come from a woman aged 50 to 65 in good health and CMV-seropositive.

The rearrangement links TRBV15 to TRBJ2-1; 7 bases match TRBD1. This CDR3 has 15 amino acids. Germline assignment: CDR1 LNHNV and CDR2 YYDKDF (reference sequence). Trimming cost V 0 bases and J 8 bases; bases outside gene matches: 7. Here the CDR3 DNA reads TGTGCCACCAGCAGAGACGGCAGGGGGAACGATGAGCAGTTCTTC. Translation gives CATSRDGRGNDEQFF. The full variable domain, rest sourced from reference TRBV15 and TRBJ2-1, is DAMVIQNPRYQVTQFGKPVTLSCSQTLNHNVMYWYQQKSSQAPKLLFHYYDKDFNNEADTPDNFQSRRPNTSFCFLDIRSPGLGDTAMYLCATSRDGRGNDEQFFGPGTRLTVL.

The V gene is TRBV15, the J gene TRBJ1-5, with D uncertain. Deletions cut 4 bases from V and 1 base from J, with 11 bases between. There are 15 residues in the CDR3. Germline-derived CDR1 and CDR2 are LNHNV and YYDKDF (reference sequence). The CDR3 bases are TGTGCCACCAGCACGCCAGGTTACAGCAATCAGCCCCAGCATTTT. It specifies CATSTPGYSNQPQHF.

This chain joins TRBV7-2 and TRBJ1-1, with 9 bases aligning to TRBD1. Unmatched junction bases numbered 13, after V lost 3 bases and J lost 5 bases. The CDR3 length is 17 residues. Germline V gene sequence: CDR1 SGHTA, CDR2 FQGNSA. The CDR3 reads CASSFNRGHSRGTEAFF. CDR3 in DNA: TGTGCCAGCAGCTTTAACAGGGGGCATAGTAGAGGTACTGAAGCTTTCTTT.

CDR3 bases: TGCGCCAGCAGCCTGACAGGGGAAGATTACAATGAGCAGTTCTTC. The encoded protein is CASSLTGEDYNEQFF. V is TRBV5-1 and J is TRBJ2-1, with 8 positions matching TRBD1. CDR1 is SGHRS and CDR2 is YFSETQ in the germline V gene. The ends lost 4 bases at V and 4 bases at J; junction bases unmatched: 7. The CDR3 contains 15 residues.

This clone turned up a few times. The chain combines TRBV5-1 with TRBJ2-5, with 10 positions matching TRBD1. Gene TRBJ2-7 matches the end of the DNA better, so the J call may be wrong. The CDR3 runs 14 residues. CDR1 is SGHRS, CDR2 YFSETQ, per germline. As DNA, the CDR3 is TGCGCCAGCAGCGCGGACAGGGGGAGTCACGAGCAGTACTTC. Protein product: CASSADRGSHEQYF.

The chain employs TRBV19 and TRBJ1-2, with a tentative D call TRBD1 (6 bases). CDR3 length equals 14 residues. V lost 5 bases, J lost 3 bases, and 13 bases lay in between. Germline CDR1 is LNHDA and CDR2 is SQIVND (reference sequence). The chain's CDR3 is CASSADSSDYGYTF. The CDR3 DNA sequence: TGTGCCAGTAGTGCGGACAGCTCCGACTATGGCTACACCTTC.